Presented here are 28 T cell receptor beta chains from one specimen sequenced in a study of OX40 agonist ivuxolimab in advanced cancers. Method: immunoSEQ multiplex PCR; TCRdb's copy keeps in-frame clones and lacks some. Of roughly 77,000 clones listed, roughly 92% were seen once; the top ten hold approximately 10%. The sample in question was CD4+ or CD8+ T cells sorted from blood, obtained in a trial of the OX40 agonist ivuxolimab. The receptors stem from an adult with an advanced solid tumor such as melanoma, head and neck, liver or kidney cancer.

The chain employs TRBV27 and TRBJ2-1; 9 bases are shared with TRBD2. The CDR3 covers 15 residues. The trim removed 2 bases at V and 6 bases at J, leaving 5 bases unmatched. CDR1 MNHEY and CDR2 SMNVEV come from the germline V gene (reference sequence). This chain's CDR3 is CASSLSGGGANEQFF. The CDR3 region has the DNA TGTGCCAGCAGTTTAAGTGGCGGGGGGGCCAATGAGCAGTTCTTC.

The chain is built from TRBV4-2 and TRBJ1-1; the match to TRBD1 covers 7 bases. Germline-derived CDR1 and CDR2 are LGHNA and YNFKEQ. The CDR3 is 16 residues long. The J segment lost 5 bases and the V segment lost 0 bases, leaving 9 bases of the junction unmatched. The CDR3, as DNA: TGTGCCAGCAGCCAAGAGGAGGGGGCGGCCGCGACTGAAGCTTTCTTT. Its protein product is CASSQEEGAAATEAFF.

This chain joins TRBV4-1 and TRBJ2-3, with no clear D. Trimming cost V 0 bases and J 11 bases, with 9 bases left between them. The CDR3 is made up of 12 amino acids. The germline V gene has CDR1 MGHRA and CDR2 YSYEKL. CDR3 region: CASSQDGSGQYF. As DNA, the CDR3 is TGCGCCAGCAGCCAAGATGGATCAGGGCAGTATTTT.

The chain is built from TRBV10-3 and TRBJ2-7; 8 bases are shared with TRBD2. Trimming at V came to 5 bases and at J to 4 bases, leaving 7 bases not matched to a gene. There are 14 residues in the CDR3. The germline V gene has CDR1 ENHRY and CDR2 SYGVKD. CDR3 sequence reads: CAISPGGIEYEQYF. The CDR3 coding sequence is TGTGCCATCAGTCCGGGGGGGATAGAATACGAGCAGTACTTC.

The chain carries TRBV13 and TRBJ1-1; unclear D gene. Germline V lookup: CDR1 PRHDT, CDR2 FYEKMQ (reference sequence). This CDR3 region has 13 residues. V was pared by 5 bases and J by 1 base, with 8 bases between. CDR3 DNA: TGTGCCAGCAGCCGTTCGCGGAACACTGAAGCTTTCTTT. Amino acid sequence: CASSRSRNTEAFF.

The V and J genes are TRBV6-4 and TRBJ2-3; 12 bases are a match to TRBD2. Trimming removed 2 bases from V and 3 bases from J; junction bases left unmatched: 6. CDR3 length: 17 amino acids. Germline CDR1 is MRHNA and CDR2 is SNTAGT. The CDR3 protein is CASSDASGGASTDTQYF. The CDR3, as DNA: TGTGCCAGCAGTGACGCTAGCGGGGGGGCCTCGACAGATACGCAGTATTTT.

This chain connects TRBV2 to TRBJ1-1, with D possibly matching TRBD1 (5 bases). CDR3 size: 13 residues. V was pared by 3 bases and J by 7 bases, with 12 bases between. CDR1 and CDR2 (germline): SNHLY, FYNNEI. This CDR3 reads CASSEGRAREAFF. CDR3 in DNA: TGTGCCAGCAGTGAGGGCAGGGCCCGTGAAGCTTTCTTT.

The CDR3 DNA reads TGCGCCAGCAGCCATCTCAGGGGAGAAACCGGGGAGCTGTTTTTT. Its translation is CASSHLRGETGELFF. This chain links TRBV4-1 with TRBJ2-2, with a weak D call TRBD1 (6 bases). The germline V gene encodes CDR1 MGHRA and CDR2 YSYEKL. Trimming stripped 3 bases from V and 5 bases from J, with 13 bases between. This CDR3 region has 15 residues.

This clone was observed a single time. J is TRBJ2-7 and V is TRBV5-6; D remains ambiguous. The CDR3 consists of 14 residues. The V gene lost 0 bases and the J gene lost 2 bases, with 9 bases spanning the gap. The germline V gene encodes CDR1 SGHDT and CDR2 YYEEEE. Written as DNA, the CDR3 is TGTGCCAGCAGCTTGGGAGCTACCGCCTACGAGCAGTACTTC. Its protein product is CASSLGATAYEQYF.

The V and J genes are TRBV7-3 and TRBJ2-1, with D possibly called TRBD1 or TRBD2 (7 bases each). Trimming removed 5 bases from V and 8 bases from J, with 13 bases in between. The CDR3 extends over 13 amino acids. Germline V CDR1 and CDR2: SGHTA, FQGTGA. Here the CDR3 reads CASSHPGGDEQFF. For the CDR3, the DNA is TGTGCCAGCAGCCACCCAGGGGGGGATGAGCAGTTCTTC.

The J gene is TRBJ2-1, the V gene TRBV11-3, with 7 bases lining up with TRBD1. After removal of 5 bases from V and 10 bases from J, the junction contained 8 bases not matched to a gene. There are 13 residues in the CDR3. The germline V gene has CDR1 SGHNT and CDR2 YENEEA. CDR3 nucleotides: TGTGCCAGCAGCCCCGCGATGACAGGGGAGCAGTTCTTC. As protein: CASSPAMTGEQFF.

CDR3 region: CASMEGTYEQYF. The DNA of the CDR3 is TGTGCCAGCATGGAGGGAACCTACGAGCAGTACTTC. The V gene is TRBV6-1, the J gene TRBJ2-7; D perhaps matches TRBD2 (6 bases). The germline V and J ends were trimmed by 7 bases and 2 bases, with 9 bases remaining between them. The germline V gene encodes CDR1 MNHNS and CDR2 SASEGT. The CDR3 consists of 12 residues.

The CDR3 nucleotides are TGTGCCAGCAGTCCCTCGTATAGCAATCAGCCCCAGCATTTT. Translated: CASSPSYSNQPQHF. This chain joins TRBV27 and TRBJ1-5; no definite D call. The V gene's germline CDR1 is MNHEY and CDR2 SMNVEV (reference sequence). The CDR3 length is 14 residues. V lost 5 bases and J 0 bases, leaving 8 bases between the germline ends.

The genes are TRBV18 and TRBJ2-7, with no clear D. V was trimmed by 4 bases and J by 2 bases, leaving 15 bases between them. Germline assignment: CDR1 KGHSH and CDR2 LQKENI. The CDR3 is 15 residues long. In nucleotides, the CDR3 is TGTGCCAGCTCACTCCCCCGGACGACCACCTACGAGCAGTACTTC. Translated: CASSLPRTTTYEQYF. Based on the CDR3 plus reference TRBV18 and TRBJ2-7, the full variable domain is NAGVMQNPRHLVRRRGQEARLRCSPMKGHSHVYWYRQLPEEGLKFMVYLQKENIIDESGMPKERFSAEFPKEGPSILRIQQVVRGDSAAYFCASSLPRTTTYEQYFGPGTRLTVT.

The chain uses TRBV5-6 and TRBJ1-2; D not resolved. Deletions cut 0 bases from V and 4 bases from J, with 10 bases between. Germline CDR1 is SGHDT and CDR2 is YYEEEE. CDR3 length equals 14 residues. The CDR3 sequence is CASSLGGTFYGYTF. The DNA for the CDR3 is TGTGCCAGCAGCTTGGGCGGCACTTTCTATGGCTACACCTTC.

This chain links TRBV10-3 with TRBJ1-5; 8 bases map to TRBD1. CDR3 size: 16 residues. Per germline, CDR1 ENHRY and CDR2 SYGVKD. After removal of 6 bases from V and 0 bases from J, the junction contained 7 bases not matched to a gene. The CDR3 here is CAISGTGENSNQPQHF. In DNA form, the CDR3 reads TGTGCCATCAGCGGGACAGGAGAAAATAGCAATCAGCCCCAGCATTTT.

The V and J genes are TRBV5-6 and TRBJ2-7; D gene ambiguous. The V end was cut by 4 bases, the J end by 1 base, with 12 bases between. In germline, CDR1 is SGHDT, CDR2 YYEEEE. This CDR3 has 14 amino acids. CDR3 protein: CASSPDVGSYEQYF. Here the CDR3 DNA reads TGTGCCAGCAGCCCGGACGTGGGGTCCTACGAGCAGTACTTC.

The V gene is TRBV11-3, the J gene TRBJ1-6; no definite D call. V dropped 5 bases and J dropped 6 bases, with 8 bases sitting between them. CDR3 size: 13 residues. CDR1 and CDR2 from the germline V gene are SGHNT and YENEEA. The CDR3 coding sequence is TGTGCCAGCAGCCTGGTTTTTAATTCACCCCTCCACTTT. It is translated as CASSLVFNSPLHF.

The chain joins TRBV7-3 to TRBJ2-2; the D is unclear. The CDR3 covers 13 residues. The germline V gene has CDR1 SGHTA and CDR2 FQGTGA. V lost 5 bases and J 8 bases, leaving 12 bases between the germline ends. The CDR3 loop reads CASSPATQGELFF. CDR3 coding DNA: TGTGCCAGCAGCCCCGCGACCCAGGGGGAGCTGTTTTTT.

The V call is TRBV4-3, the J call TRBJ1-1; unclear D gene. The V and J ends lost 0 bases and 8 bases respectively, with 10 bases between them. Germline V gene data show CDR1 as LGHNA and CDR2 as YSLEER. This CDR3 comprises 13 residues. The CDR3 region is CASSQDRAAEAFF. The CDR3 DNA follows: TGCGCCAGCAGCCAAGATAGGGCAGCCGAAGCTTTCTTT.

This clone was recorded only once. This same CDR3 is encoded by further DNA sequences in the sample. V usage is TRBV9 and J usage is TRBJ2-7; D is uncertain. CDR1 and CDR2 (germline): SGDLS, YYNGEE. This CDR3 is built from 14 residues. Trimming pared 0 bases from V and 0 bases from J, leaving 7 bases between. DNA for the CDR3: TGTGCCAGCAGCGTAGGTCAGGCCTCCTACGAGCAGTACTTC. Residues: CASSVGQASYEQYF.

The CDR3 reads CASSSLALAGYNEQFF. For the CDR3, the DNA is TGTGCCAGCAGCTCACTAGCACTAGCGGGCTACAATGAGCAGTTCTTC. The chain links TRBV13 to TRBJ2-1, with TRBD2 matching over 9 bases. CDR1 is PRHDT, CDR2 FYEKMQ, per germline (reference sequence). The CDR3 contains 16 residues. Unmatched junction bases numbered 7, after V lost 4 bases and J lost 3 bases.

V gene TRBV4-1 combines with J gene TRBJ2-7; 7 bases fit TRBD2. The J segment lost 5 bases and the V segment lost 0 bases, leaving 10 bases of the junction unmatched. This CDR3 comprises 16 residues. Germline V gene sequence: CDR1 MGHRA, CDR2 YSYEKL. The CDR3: CASSQDGGGRVDEQYF. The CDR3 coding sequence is TGCGCCAGCAGCCAAGATGGCGGGGGAAGAGTTGACGAGCAGTACTTC.

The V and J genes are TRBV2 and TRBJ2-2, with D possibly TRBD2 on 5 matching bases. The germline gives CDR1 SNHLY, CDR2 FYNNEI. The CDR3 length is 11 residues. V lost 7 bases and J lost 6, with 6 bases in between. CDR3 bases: TGTGCCAGCAACGGGGCCGGGGAGCTGTTTTTT. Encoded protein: CASNGAGELFF.

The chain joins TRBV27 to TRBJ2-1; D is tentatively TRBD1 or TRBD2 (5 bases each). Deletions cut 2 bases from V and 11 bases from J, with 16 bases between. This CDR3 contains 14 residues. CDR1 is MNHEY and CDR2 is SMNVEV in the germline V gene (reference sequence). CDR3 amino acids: CASSLPGTPPKQFF. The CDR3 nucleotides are TGTGCCAGCAGTTTACCCGGGACCCCGCCGAAGCAGTTCTTC.

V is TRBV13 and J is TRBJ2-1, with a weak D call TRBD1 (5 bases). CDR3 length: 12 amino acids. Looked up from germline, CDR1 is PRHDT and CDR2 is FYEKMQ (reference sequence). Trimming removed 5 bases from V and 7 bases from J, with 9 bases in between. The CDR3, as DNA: TGTGCCAGCAGCAAACCAGGGAATGAGCAGTTCTTC. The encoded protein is CASSKPGNEQFF.

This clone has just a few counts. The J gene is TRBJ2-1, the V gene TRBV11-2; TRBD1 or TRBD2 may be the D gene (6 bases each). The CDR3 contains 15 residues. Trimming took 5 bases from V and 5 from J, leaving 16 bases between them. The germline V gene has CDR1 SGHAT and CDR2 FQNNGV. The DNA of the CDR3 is TGTGCCAGCAGCCGAGAGGGGGGAGACCACAATGAGCAGTTCTTC. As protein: CASSREGGDHNEQFF.

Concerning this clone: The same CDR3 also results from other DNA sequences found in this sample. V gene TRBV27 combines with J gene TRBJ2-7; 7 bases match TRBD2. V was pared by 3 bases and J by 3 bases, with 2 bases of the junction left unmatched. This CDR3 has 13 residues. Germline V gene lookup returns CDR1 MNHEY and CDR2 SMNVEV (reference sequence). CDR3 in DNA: TGTGCCAGCAGTTTCGGGGGGAGCTACGAGCAGTACTTC. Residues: CASSFGGSYEQYF.